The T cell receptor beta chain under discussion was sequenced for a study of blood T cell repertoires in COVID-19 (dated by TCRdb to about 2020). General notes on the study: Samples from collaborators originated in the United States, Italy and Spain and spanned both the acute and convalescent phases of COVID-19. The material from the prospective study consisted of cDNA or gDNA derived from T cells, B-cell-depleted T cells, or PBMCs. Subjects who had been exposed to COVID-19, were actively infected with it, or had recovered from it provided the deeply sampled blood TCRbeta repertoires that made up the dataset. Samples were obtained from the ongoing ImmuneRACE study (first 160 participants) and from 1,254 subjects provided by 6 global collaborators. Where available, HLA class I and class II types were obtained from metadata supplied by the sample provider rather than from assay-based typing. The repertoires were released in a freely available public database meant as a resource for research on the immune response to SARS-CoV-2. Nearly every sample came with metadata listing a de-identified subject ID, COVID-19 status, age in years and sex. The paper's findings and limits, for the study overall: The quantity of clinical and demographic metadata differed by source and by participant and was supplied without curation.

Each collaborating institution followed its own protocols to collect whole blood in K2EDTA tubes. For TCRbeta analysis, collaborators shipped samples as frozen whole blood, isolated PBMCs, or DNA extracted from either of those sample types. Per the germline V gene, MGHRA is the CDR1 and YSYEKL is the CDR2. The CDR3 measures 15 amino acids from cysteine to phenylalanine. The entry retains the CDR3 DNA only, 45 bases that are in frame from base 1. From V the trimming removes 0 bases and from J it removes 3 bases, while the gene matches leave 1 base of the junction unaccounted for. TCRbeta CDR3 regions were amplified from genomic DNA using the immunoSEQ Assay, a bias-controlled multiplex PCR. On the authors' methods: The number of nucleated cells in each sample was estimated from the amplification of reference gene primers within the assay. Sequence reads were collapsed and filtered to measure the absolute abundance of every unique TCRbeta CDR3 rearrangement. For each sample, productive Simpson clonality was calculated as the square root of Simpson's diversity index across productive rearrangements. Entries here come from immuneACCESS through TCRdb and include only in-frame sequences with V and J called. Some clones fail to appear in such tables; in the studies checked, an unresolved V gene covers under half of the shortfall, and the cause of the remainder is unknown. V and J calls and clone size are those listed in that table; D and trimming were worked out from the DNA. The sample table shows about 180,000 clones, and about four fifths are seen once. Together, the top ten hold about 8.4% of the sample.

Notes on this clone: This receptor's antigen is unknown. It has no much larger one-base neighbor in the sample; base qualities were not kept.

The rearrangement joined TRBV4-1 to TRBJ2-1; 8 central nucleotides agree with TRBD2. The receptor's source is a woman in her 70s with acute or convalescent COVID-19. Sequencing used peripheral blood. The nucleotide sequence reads TGCGCCAGCAGCCAAGAACTAGCGGACTACAATGAGCAGTTCTTC. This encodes CASSQELADYNEQFF.